The source of this T cell receptor (beta chain) is a study of CD8 T cells in ankylosing spondylitis. In this sample, this clonotype turned up a few times. Its antigen is still unknown. Regarding the study as a whole: Seemingly characteristic of ankylosing spondylitis blood was a TCR beta motif consisting of under 10 highly homologous variants. Peripheral blood held disease-linked clones only at relatively low frequency, and these were CD8+. Disease-linked clones reportedly showed significant enrichment in matched ankylosing spondylitis synovial fluid. Before this, some motif variants had been reported in reactive arthritis synovial fluid and blood.

The V end was cut by 5 bases, the J end by 5 bases, with 12 bases between. CDR1 and CDR2 from the germline V gene are SGDLS and YYNGEE. The CDR3 is made up of 13 amino acids. Researchers built TCR beta libraries using quantitative 5'-RACE with molecular barcodes. TCRdb reanalysed the 5' RACE reads using MiXCR and keeps one entry per CDR3 protein. In the table there are about 700,000 distinct CDR3 sequences, roughly 19% of which are singletons. This TCR was sampled from a male donor with ankylosing spondylitis. The chain employs TRBV9 and TRBJ2-3, with D possibly matching TRBD1 (5 bases). Source material: blood, either unsorted or a sorted T cell fraction (not recorded which). The CDR3 nucleotides are TGTGCCAGCAGTTACGACAGAGAAGATACGCAGTATTTT. This gives the protein CASSYDREDTQYF.